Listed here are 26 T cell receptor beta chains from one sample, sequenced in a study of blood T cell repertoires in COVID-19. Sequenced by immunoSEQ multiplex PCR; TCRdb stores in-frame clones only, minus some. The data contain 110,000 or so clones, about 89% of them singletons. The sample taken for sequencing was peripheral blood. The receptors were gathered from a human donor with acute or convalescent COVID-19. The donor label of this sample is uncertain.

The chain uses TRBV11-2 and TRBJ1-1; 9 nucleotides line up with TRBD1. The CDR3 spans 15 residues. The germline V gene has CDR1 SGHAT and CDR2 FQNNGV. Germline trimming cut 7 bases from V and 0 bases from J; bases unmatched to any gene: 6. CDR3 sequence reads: CASTRQGGLNTEAFF. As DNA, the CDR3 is TGTGCCAGCACCCGACAGGGGGGACTGAACACTGAAGCTTTCTTT.

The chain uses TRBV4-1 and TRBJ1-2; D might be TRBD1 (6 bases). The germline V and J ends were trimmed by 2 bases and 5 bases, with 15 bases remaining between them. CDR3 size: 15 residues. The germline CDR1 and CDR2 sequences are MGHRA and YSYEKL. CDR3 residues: CASSQRDTPGYGYTF. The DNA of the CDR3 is TGCGCCAGCAGCCAACGGGACACCCCGGGGTATGGCTACACCTTC.

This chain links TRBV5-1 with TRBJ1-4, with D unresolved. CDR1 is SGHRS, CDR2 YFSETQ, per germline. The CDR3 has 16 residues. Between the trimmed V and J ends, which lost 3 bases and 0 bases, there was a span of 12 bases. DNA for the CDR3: TGCGCCAGCAGCTGGAGGGAGCTCACAACTAATGAAAAACTGTTTTTT. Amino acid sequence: CASSWRELTTNEKLFF. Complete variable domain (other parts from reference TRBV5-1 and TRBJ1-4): KAGVTQTPRYLIKTRGQQVTLSCSPISGHRSVSWYQQTPGQGLQFLFEYFSETQRNKGNFPGRFSGRQFSNSRSEMNVSTLELGDSALYLCASSWRELTTNEKLFFGSGTQLSVL.

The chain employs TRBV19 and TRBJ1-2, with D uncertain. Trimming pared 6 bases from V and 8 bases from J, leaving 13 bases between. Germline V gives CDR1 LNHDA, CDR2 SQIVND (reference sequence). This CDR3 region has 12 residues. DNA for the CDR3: TGTGCCAGTAGATGGGGAGGCCGAGGCTACACCTTC. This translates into CASRWGGRGYTF.

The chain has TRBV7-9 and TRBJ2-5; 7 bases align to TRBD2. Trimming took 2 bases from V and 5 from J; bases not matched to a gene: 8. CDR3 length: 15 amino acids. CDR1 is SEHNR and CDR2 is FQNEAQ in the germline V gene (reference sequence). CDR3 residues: CASSLWRAGEETQYF. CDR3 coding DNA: TGTGCCAGCAGCTTATGGAGGGCGGGGGAGGAGACCCAGTACTTC.

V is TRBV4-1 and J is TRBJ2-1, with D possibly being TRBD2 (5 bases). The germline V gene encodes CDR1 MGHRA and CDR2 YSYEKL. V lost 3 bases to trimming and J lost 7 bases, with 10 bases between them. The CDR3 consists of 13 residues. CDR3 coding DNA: TGCGCCAGCAGCCAGTTACTAGTGAATGAGCAGTTCTTC. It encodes CASSQLLVNEQFF.

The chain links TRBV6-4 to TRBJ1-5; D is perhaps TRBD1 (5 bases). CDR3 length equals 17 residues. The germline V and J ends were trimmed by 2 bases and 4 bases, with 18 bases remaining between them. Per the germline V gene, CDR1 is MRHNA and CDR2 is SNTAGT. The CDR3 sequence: CASSDGLVVGTNQPQHF. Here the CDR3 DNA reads TGTGCCAGCAGTGACGGATTGGTAGTGGGGACTAATCAGCCCCAGCATTTT.

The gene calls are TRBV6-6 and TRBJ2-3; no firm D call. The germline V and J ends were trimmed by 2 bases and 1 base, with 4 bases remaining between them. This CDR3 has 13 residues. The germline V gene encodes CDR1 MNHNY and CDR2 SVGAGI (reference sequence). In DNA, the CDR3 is TGTGCCAGCAGTTACGGAGGCACAGATACGCAGTATTTT. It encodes CASSYGGTDTQYF.

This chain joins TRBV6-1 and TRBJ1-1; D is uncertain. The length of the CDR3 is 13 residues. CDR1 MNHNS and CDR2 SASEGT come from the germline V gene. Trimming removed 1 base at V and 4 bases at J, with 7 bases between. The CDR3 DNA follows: TGTGCCAGCAGTGAAGAGGCAGGCACTGAAGCTTTCTTT. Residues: CASSEEAGTEAFF.

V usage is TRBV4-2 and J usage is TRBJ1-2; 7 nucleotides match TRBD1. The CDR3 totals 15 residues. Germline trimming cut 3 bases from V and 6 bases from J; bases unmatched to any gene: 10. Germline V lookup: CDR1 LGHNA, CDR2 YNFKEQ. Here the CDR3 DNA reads TGTGCCAGCAGCCAGCAGGGGGTGGGGGATGATGGCTACACCTTC. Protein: CASSQQGVGDDGYTF.

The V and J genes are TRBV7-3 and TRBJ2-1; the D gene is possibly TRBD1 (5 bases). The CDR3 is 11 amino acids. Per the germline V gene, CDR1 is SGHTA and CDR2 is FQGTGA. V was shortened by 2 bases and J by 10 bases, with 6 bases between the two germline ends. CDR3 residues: CASSLGAEQFF. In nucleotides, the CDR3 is TGTGCCAGCAGCTTAGGGGCCGAGCAGTTCTTC.

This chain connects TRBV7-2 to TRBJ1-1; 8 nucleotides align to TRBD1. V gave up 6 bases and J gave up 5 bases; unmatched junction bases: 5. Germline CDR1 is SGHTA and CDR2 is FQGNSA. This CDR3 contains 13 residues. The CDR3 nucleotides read TGTGCCAGCAGTCCCAGGACAGGGACTGAAGCTTTCTTT. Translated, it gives CASSPRTGTEAFF.

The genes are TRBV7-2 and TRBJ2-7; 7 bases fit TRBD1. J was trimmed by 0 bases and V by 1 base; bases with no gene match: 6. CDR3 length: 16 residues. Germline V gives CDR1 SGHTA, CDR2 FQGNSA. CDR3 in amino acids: CASSLVARGSSYEQYF. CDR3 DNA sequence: TGTGCCAGCAGCTTAGTAGCCAGGGGGAGCTCCTACGAGCAGTACTTC.

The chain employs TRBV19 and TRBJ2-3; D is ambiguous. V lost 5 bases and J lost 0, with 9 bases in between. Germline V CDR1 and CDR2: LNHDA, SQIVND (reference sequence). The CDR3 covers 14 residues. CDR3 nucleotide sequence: TGTGCCAGTAGTTGGAGCAAGAGCACAGATACGCAGTATTTT. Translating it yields CASSWSKSTDTQYF.

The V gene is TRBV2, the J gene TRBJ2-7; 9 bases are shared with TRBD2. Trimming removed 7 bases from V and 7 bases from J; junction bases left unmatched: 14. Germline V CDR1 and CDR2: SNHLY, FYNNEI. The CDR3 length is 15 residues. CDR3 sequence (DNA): TGTGCCAGCATGGACCACGGCGGGGGGGCCAGAGAGCAGTACTTC. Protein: CASMDHGGGAREQYF.

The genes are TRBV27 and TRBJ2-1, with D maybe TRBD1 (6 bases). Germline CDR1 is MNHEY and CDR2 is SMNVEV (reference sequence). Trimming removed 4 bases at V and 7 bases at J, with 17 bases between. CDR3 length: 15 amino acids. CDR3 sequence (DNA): TGTGCCAGCAGTTCCGGGACACACGTCTCAAATGAGCAGTTCTTC. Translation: CASSSGTHVSNEQFF.

CDR3 coding DNA: TGTGCCAGCAGGGGAATACAGGGGGGAGATGGCTACACCTTC. It is translated as CASRGIQGGDGYTF. This rearrangement joins TRBV6-4 to TRBJ1-2; 8 bases are shared with TRBD1. The CDR3 consists of 14 residues. J lost 6 bases, V lost 6 bases, and 9 bases had no gene match. Per germline, CDR1 MRHNA and CDR2 SNTAGT.

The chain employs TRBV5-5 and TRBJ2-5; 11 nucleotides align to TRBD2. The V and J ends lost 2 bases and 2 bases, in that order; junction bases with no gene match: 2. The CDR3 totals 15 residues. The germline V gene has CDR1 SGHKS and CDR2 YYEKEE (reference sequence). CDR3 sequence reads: CASSFVAGGQETQYF. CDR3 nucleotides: TGTGCCAGCAGCTTCGTAGCGGGAGGGCAAGAGACCCAGTACTTC.

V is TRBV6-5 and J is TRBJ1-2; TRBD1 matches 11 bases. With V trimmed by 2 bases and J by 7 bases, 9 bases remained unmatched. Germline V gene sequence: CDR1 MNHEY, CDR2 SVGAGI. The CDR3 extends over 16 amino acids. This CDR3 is CASSYRDPGQGGGYTF. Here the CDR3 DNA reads TGTGCCAGCAGTTACCGGGATCCGGGACAGGGGGGTGGCTACACCTTC.

This CDR3 is CASSLASGLNTEAFF. The DNA for the CDR3 is TGTGCCAGCAGCTTAGCATCAGGGTTGAACACTGAAGCTTTCTTT. V is TRBV7-9 and J is TRBJ1-1, with D possibly matching TRBD1 (5 bases). This CDR3 comprises 15 residues. Germline-derived CDR1 and CDR2 are SEHNR and FQNEAQ (reference sequence). Deletions cut 0 bases from V and 0 bases from J, with 8 bases between.

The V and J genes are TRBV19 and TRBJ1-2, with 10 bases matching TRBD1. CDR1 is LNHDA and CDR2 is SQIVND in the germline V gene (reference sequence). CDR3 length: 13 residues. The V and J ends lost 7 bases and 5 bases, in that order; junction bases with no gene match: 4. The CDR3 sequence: CASTQDRGYGYTF. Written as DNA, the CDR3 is TGTGCCAGTACCCAGGACAGGGGGTATGGCTACACCTTC.

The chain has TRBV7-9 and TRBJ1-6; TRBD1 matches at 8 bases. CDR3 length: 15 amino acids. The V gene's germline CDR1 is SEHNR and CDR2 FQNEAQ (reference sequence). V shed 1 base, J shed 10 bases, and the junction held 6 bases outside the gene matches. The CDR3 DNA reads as TGTGCCAGCAGCTTAGGGCAGGGGGCTGGCTCACCCCTCCACTTT. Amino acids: CASSLGQGAGSPLHF.

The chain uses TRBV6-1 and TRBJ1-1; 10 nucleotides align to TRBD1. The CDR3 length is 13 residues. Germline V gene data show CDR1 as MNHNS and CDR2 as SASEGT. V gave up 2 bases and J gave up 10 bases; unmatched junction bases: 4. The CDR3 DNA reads TGTGCCAGCAGTGAAAGGGGACAGGGGAGAGCTTTCTTT. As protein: CASSERGQGRAFF.

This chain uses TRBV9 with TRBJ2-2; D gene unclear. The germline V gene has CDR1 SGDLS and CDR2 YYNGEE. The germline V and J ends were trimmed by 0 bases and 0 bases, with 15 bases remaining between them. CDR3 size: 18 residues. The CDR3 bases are TGTGCCAGCAGCGTAGCTTTGGGCATCGTAACGAACACCGGGGAGCTGTTTTTT. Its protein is CASSVALGIVTNTGELFF.

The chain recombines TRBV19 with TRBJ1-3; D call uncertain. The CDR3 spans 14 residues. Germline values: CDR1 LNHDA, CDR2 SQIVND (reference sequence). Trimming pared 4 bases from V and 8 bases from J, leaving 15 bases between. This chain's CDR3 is CASSTLNGMDTIYF. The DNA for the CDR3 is TGTGCCAGTAGTACTTTAAATGGCATGGACACCATATATTTT.

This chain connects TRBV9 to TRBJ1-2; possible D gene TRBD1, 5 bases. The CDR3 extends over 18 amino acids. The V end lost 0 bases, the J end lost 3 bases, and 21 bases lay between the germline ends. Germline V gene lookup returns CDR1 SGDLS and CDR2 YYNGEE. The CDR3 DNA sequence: TGTGCCAGCAGCGTAGGTGGTAGTCGCAGGGAAATTCACTATGGCTACACCTTC. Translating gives CASSVGGSRREIHYGYTF. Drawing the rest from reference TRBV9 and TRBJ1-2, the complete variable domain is DSGVTQTPKHLITATGQRVTLRCSPRSGDLSVYWYQQSLDQGLQFLIQYYNGEERAKGNILERFSAQQFPDLHSELNLSSLELGDSALYFCASSVGGSRREIHYGYTFGSGTRLTVV.